These T cell receptor beta chains were read from a single sample in a study of blood T cell repertoires in COVID-19. The protocol was immunoSEQ multiplex PCR, while the TCRdb copy is restricted to in-frame clones and leaves out a portion. The sample includes about 57,000 clones, 88% seen only once; the top ten take around 4.5%. Sequencing input: peripheral blood. The receptors here all came from a human donor in a cohort sampled during active COVID-19. Each CDR3 is given with its conserved first and last residue. The order of the fields is V gene, CDR3 protein.

TRBV6-6 CASSSLRDRGRREQYF
TRBV12-3/TRBV12-4 CASSPGQGYEQYF
TRBV5-4 CASSLVDRVNYGYTF
TRBV4-2 CASSQADSGVETQYF
TRBV14 CASSQAGTPNNEQFF
TRBV6-5 CASRNRGNSNQPQHF
TRBV6-6 CASSYQGDTQYF
TRBV5-1 CASSLAGVITTDTQYF
TRBV28 CASSFVHSGPSGRLGKETQYF
TRBV20-1 CSARGGFEAFF
TRBV4-2 CASSQDRAGQPQHF
TRBV5-1 CASSPGQGFGEKQYF
TRBV6-6 CASSSGFPYNEQFF
TRBV7-6 CASSPERTGRETQYF
TRBV28 CASSSSSGVAGVPGELFF
TRBV25-1 CASSGGLAGVSDTQYF
TRBV10-1 CASSARQGVTGELFF
TRBV27 CASSRQASSYNSPLHF
TRBV5-1 CASSPGQANYGYTF
TRBV5-1 CASSLAPGQGVSYEQYF